This TCR beta chain was identified in a study of cytomegalovirus exposure and HLA in healthy donors. At the level of the study: Counted in an early data release were some 81 million unique TCRs from HLA-typed donors.

Concerning this clone: What it binds is not known.

CDR3 length: 15 amino acids. Trimming took off 0 bases at V and 3 bases at J, with 13 bases between the two ends. Germline CDR1 is SGHNT and CDR2 is YYREEE (reference sequence). PCR amplification relied on 60 Vbeta primers (plus 13 Jbeta primers). Profiling relied on immunoSEQ multiplex PCR, and the TCRdb table lists in-frame clones only, not all of them. The sample lists under 200,000 clones; roughly four fifths were seen once. Study outcomes and limitations: Using the classifier, cytomegalovirus status was reportedly diagnosed with high specificity and sensitivity.

J is TRBJ2-7 and V is TRBV5-4, with a possible D match to TRBD2 (6 bases). Sequences were obtained from PBMCs. The TCR comes from a girl aged 2 to 10 in good health and CMV-seropositive. The CDR3 region has the DNA TGTGCCAGCAGCTTGGGGGCTAGCGAATACTACGAGCAGTACTTC. Translating gives CASSLGASEYYEQYF.